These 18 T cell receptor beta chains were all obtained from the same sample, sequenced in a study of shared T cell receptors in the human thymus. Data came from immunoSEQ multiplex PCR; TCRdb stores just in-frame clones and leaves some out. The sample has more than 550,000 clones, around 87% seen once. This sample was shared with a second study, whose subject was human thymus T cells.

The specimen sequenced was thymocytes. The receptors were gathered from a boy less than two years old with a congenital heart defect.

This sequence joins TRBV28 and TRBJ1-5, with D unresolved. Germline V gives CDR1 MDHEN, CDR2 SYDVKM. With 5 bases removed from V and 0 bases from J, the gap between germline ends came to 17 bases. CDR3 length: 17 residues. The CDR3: CASSNRYDGNSNQPQHF. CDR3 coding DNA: TGTGCCAGCAGTAATAGATACGACGGGAATAGCAATCAGCCCCAGCATTTT.

CDR3 sequence reads: CASSLGPDDYYEQYF. CDR3 DNA: TGTGCCAGCAGCCTGGGGCCAGACGACTACTACGAGCAGTACTTC. The V call is TRBV5-6, the J call TRBJ2-7; D possibly uses TRBD1 or TRBD2 (5 bases each). CDR1 and CDR2 (germline): SGHDT, YYEEEE. V lost 4 bases and J lost 3, with 17 bases in between. CDR3 size: 15 residues.

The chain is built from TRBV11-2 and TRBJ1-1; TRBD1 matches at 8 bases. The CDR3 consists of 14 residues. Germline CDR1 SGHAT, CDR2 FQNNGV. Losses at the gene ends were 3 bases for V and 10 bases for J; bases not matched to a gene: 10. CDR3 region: CASSFPGQEGVAFF. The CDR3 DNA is TGTGCCAGCAGCTTCCCGGGACAGGAGGGTGTAGCTTTCTTT.

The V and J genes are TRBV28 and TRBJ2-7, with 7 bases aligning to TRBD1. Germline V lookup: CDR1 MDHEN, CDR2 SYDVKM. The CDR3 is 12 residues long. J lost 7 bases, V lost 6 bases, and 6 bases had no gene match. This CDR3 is CASRRQGGEQYF. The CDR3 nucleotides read TGTGCCAGCAGACGACAGGGTGGGGAGCAGTACTTC.

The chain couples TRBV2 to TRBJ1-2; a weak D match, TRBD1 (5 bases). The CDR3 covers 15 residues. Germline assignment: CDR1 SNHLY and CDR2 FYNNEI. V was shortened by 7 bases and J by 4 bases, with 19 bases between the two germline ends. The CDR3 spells CASTTGGPDPYGYTF. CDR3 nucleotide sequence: TGTGCCAGCACGACCGGGGGACCCGACCCCTATGGCTACACCTTC.

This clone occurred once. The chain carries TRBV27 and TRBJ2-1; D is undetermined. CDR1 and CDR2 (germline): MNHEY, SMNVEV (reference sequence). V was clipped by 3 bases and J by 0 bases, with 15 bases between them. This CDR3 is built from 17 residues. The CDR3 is CASSFPNTTSSYNEQFF. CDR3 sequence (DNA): TGTGCCAGCAGTTTCCCCAACACTACATCCTCCTACAATGAGCAGTTCTTC.

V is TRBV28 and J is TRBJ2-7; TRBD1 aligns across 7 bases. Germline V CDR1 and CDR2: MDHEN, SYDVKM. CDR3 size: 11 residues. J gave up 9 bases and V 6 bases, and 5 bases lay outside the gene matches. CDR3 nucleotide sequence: TGTGCCAGCAGACGACACAGGGGGCAGTACTTC. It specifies CASRRHRGQYF. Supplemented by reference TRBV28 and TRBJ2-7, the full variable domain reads DVKVTQSSRYLVKRTGEKVFLECVQDMDHENMFWYRQDPGLGLRLIYFSYDVKMKEKGDIPEGYSVSREKKERFSLILESASTNQTSMYLCASRRHRGQYFGPGTRLTVT.

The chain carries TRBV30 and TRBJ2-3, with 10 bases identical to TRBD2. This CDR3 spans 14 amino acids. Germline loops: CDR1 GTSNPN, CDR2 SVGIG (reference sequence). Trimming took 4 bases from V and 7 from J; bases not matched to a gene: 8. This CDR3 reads CAWKQSGRGNTQYF. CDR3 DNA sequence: TGTGCCTGGAAGCAAAGCGGGAGGGGGAATACGCAGTATTTT.

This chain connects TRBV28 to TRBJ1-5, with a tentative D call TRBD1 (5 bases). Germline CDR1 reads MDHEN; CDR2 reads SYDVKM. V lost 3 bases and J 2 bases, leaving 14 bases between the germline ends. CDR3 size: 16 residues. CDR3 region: CASSFRRGFCNQPQHF. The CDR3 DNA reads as TGTGCCAGCAGTTTCCGGAGGGGATTTTGCAATCAGCCCCAGCATTTT.

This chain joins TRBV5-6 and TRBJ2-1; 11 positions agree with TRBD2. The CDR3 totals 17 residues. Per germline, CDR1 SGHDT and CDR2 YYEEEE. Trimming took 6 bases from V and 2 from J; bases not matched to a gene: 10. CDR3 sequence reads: CASITFGLAGPYNEQFF. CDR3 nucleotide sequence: TGTGCCAGCATTACGTTTGGACTAGCGGGCCCCTACAATGAGCAGTTCTTC.

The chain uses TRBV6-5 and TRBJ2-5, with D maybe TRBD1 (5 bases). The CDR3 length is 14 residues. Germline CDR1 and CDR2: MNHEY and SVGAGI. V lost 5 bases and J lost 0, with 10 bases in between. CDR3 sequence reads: CASSAKGYQETQYF. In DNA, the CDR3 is TGTGCCAGCAGTGCTAAGGGGTACCAAGAGACCCAGTACTTC.

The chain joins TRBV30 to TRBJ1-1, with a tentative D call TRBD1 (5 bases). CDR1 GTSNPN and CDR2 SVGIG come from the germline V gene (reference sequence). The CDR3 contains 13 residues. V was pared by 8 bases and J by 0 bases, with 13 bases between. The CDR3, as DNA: TGTGCCCTCGAGGACATACTGAACACTGAAGCTTTCTTT. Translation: CALEDILNTEAFF.

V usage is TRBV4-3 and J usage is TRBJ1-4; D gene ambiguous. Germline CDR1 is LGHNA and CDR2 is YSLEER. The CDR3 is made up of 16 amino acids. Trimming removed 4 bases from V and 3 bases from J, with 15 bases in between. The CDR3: CASSPNPELPNEKLFF. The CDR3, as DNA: TGCGCCAGCAGCCCGAATCCGGAGTTACCTAATGAAAAACTGTTTTTT.

The CDR3 coding sequence is TGCGCCAGCAGCTGGGACTGGACCTACGAGCAGTACTTC. It yields the protein CASSWDWTYEQYF. The genes are TRBV5-1 and TRBJ2-7; possible D gene TRBD2, 6 bases. Between the trimmed V and J ends, which lost 3 bases and 2 bases, there was a span of 9 bases. The germline V gene has CDR1 SGHRS and CDR2 YFSETQ. The CDR3 is 13 amino acids.

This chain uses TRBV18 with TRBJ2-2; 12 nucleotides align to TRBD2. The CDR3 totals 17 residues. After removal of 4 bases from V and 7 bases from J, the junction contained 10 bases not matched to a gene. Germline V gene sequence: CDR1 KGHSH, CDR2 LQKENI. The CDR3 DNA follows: TGTGCCAGCTCACGAGACCTAGCGGGAGGGCCCAACGGGGAGCTGTTTTTT. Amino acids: CASSRDLAGGPNGELFF.

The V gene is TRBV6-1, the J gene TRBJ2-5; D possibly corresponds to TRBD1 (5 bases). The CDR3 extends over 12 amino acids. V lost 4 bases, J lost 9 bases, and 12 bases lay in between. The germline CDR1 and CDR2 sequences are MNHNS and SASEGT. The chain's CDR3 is CASSASGWAQYF. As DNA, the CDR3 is TGTGCCAGCAGTGCTTCAGGGTGGGCCCAGTACTTC.

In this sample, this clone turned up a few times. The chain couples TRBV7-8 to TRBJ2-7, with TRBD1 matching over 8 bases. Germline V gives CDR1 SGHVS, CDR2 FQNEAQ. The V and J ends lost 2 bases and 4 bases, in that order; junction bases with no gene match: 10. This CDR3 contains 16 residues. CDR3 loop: CASSLTLDRGSYEQYF. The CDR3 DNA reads TGTGCCAGCAGCTTAACCCTCGACAGGGGTTCGTACGAGCAGTACTTC.

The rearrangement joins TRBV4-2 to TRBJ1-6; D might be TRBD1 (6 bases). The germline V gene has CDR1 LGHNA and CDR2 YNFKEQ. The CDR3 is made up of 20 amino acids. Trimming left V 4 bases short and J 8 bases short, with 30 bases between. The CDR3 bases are TGTGCCAGCAGCCGTATAAGTAGGGGGGGCCTCTCTATAGGGGATTCACCCCTCCACTTT. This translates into CASSRISRGGLSIGDSPLHF.